Below, 16 T cell receptor beta chains from the same sample are listed, as sequenced in a study of human T cells and chemical hapten exposure. TCRdb reprocessed the RACE reads with MiXCR, giving one entry per CDR3 protein. The table shows a few hundred thousand distinct CDR3 sequences, with approximately 8.6% occurring only once. Time point reported: pre-sensitization, week 0. The treatment is: therapeutic diphenylcyclopropenone sensitization with weekly scalp DPC. The sequencing used whole blood, collected in connection with sensitization to the hapten diphenylcyclopropenone (DPC). These receptor sequences come from a woman aged 40 to 50 with alopecia areata. Some clones in this sample may be carry-over from other donors' samples.

This clonotype showed up just a few times. V and J are TRBV20-1 and TRBJ2-5, with D tentatively TRBD2 (5 bases). The CDR3 is 14 residues long. CDR1 and CDR2 from the germline V gene are DFQATT and SNEGSKA (reference sequence). V dropped 5 bases and J dropped 5 bases, with 18 bases sitting between them. The CDR3 region is CSAPPAQRWETQYF. In nucleotides, the CDR3 is TGCAGTGCTCCCCCCGCGCAGCGGTGGGAGACCCAGTACTTC.

This clonotype was detected only a few times. This rearrangement joins TRBV4-2 to TRBJ1-1, with TRBD1 matching over 8 bases. J lost 1 base, V lost 4 bases, and 8 bases had no gene match. Germline V gene lookup returns CDR1 LGHNA and CDR2 YNFKEQ. The CDR3 is 16 residues long. This CDR3 is CASSLGQGVQNTEAFF. CDR3 DNA sequence: TGTGCCAGCAGCCTAGGACAGGGCGTTCAGAACACTGAAGCTTTCTTT.

A few counts support this clonotype. The CDR3 sequence is CASSSSRGRPLYQETQYF. DNA of the CDR3: TGTGCCAGCAGTTCCAGCAGGGGGCGCCCGTTGTACCAAGAGACCCAGTACTTC. V is TRBV28 and J is TRBJ2-5, with TRBD1 identical over 8 bases. With V trimmed by 4 bases and J by 0 bases, 13 bases remained unmatched. CDR1 and CDR2 from the germline V gene are MDHEN and SYDVKM. The CDR3 contains 18 residues.

The rearrangement links TRBV5-8 to TRBJ2-2; D is possibly TRBD1 (5 bases). This CDR3 comprises 16 residues. The V gene's germline CDR1 is SGHTS and CDR2 YDEGEE. V was cut by 2 bases and J by 3 bases, with 14 bases left in between. This chain's CDR3 is CASSFTTVAYTGELFF. In DNA form, the CDR3 reads TGTGCCAGCAGCTTTACGACAGTAGCCTACACCGGGGAGCTGTTTTTT.

In its sample, this clonotype was seen a few times. The chain recombines TRBV28 with TRBJ2-5, with TRBD1 matching 7 bases. After removal of 4 bases from V and 1 base from J, the junction contained 6 bases not matched to a gene. In germline, CDR1 is MDHEN, CDR2 SYDVKM. The CDR3 spans 15 residues. CDR3 coding DNA: TGTGCCAGCAGTTCACCCGGGACAGTCCAAGAGACCCAGTACTTC. Residues: CASSSPGTVQETQYF. Full variable domain (rest looked up from reference TRBV28 and TRBJ2-5): DVKVTQSSRYLVKRTGEKVFLECVQDMDHENMFWYRQDPGLGLRLIYFSYDVKMKEKGDIPEGYSVSREKKERFSLILESASTNQTSMYLCASSSPGTVQETQYFGPGTRLLVL.

This clonotype has only a few counts. The chain joins TRBV20-1 to TRBJ1-5; tentative D call: TRBD1 (5 bases). With 0 bases removed from V and 4 bases from J, the gap between germline ends came to 19 bases. This CDR3 is built from 17 residues. The germline CDR1 and CDR2 sequences are DFQATT and SNEGSKA (reference sequence). CDR3 loop: CSARDRRGFEGNQPQHF. CDR3 DNA: TGCAGTGCTAGAGATAGGCGGGGCTTTGAGGGAAATCAGCCCCAGCATTTT.

The CDR3 loop is CASSLAQGGGQETQYF. The CDR3 nucleotides are TGCGCCAGCAGCTTGGCCCAGGGCGGAGGGCAAGAGACCCAGTACTTC. V is TRBV5-1 and J is TRBJ2-5; tentative D call: TRBD2 (6 bases). The CDR3 totals 16 residues. Germline V CDR1 and CDR2: SGHRS, YFSETQ. Trimming took 0 bases from V and 2 from J, leaving 14 bases between them.

The sample holds a few counts of this clonotype. The chain combines TRBV18 with TRBJ1-6; the D gene is possibly TRBD1 (5 bases). V was shortened by 3 bases and J by 6 bases, with 9 bases between the two germline ends. This CDR3 is built from 14 residues. CDR1 and CDR2 (germline): KGHSH, LQKENI. The CDR3 loop is CASSPQGFNSPLHF. CDR3 bases: TGTGCCAGCTCACCGCAGGGTTTTAATTCACCCCTCCACTTT.

The chain uses TRBV28 and TRBJ1-2; TRBD1 aligns across 9 bases. There are 15 residues in the CDR3. V dropped 6 bases and J dropped 14; count of bases not matched to a gene: 19. Germline lookup yields CDR1 MDHEN and CDR2 SYDVKM. In DNA form, the CDR3 reads TGTGCCAGCAGGGGGTCAGTGGACAGGGGAGAGTTTCGGACCTTC. This sequence encodes CASRGSVDRGEFRTF.

This sequence joins TRBV10-3 and TRBJ1-2; D is undetermined. Germline CDR1 is ENHRY and CDR2 is SYGVKD. This CDR3 has 12 amino acids. V lost 7 bases and J 5 bases, leaving 11 bases between the germline ends. The CDR3 spells CAITEDGYGYTF. The CDR3 nucleotides read TGTGCCATCACCGAGGACGGGTATGGCTACACCTTC.

The chain is built from TRBV5-1 and TRBJ2-7; tentative D call: TRBD1 (6 bases). Germline assignment: CDR1 SGHRS and CDR2 YFSETQ. The CDR3 contains 14 residues. Trimming left V 4 bases short and J 2 bases short, with 13 bases between. The CDR3 sequence: CASSEGHSAYEQYF. CDR3 bases: TGCGCCAGCAGCGAGGGACATTCGGCCTACGAGCAGTACTTC.

The chain joins TRBV5-6 to TRBJ2-7, with 9 bases that match TRBD2. Germline trimming cut 2 bases from V and 6 bases from J; bases unmatched to any gene: 3. This CDR3 contains 13 residues. From germline, CDR1 is SGHDT and CDR2 YYEEEE. DNA of the CDR3: TGTGCCAGCAGCTTTAGCGGGAGACCCGAGCAGTACTTC. Protein: CASSFSGRPEQYF.

The chain is built from TRBV28 and TRBJ1-4; D is perhaps TRBD1 (5 bases). CDR1 is MDHEN, CDR2 SYDVKM, per germline. This CDR3 contains 16 residues. V was clipped by 5 bases and J by 4 bases, with 17 bases between them. CDR3 sequence (DNA): TGTGCCAGCAGTCTCGACCCAACCAGGGATAATGAAAAACTGTTTTTT. Translating gives CASSLDPTRDNEKLFF.

The CDR3 protein is CASSRAGGLKTQYF. The CDR3 region has the DNA TGTGCCAGCAGCCGGGCGGGAGGGTTAAAGACCCAGTACTTC. The chain is built from TRBV7-9 and TRBJ2-5; TRBD2 matches 9 bases. The CDR3 is 14 residues long. The V gene's germline CDR1 is SEHNR and CDR2 FQNEAQ (reference sequence). V lost 5 bases and J lost 6; bases outside the gene matches: 7.

The chain combines TRBV3-1 with TRBJ1-1; a weak D match, TRBD1 (6 bases). The CDR3 spans 16 residues. CDR1 is LGHDT and CDR2 is YNNKEL in the germline V gene (reference sequence). With 5 bases removed from V and 1 base from J, the gap between germline ends came to 17 bases. CDR3 residues: CASSVKGGRANTEAFF. The CDR3 nucleotides read TGTGCCAGCAGCGTAAAGGGGGGCCGGGCGAACACTGAAGCTTTCTTT.

This clonotype came up a few times. This chain uses TRBV2 with TRBJ2-5; 8 bases agree with TRBD2. Losses at the gene ends were 4 bases for V and 2 bases for J; bases not matched to a gene: 12. Germline V gives CDR1 SNHLY, CDR2 FYNNEI. The CDR3 runs 17 residues. CDR3 sequence reads: CASSAPAGGGGQETQYF. The DNA of the CDR3 is TGTGCCAGCAGTGCTCCGGCGGGAGGAGGAGGACAAGAGACCCAGTACTTC.